The 2 T cell receptor beta chains presented below share a single source sample, sequenced in a study of T cells after yellow fever vaccination. TCRdb redid the calling of the 5' RACE reads with MiXCR, one entry per CDR3 protein. The sample records under 200,000 distinct CDR3 sequences, less than 9% being singletons. Sample: CD4+ T cells sorted from PBMCs, taken 4 to 5 days after the first yellow fever vaccination. The receptors derive from a young man who received the YFV17D yellow fever vaccine.

This clonotype appeared many times. V usage is TRBV12-3 or TRBV12-4 and J usage is TRBJ1-1; possibly TRBD1 for D (5 bases). The V gene lost 5 bases and the J gene lost 3 bases, with 16 bases spanning the gap. There are 15 residues in the CDR3. The DNA for the CDR3 is TGTGCCAGCAGTCGGGACGACGGGGGGTACACTGAAGCTTTCTTT. Its translation is CASSRDDGGYTEAFF.

This clonotype has ten or more counts. V and J are TRBV23-1 and TRBJ2-2, with a tentative D call TRBD1 (6 bases). TRBV23-1 has ORF status, its function being uncertain. Trimming stripped 9 bases from V and 0 bases from J, with 8 bases between. The CDR3 covers 13 residues. The CDR3 region has the DNA TGCGCCAGGGACAGCGCGAACACCGGGGAGCTGTTTTTT. Protein product: CARDSANTGELFF.